This record looks at one TCR beta chain sequence and its context. Its target is not known. The data were obtained in a study of OX40 agonist ivuxolimab in advanced cancers. Overall study: The dose-escalation cohort had hepatocellular carcinoma, melanoma, renal cell or head and neck cancer. Among those treated, three patients had partial responses, one with hepatocellular carcinoma and two with cutaneous melanoma.

The CDR3 sequence is 16 residues long. Germline lookup yields CDR1 SGHKS and CDR2 YYEKEE (reference sequence). V was clipped by 3 bases and J by 7 bases, with 20 bases between them. TCRdb keeps only in-frame clones here, not all; method: immunoSEQ multiplex PCR. Altogether 70,000 to 95,000 clones are present, 88% being singletons, with the ten largest covering about 0.8%. Overall study findings and caveats: No determination was made of the antigen specificity of the expanded peripheral T cells. Within 6 weeks, CD4+ and CD8+ blood T cells expanded clonally at 0.1 to 3.0 mg/kg.

The rearrangement uses TRBV5-5 and TRBJ1-5; weak D call: TRBD1 (6 bases). Sequencing used CD4+ or CD8+ T cells sorted from blood, obtained in a trial of the OX40 agonist ivuxolimab. The clonotype comes from an adult with an advanced solid tumor such as melanoma, head and neck, liver or kidney cancer. The CDR3 DNA is TGTGCCAGCAGCTCCGACAGGCAGCTTATAGCCCAGCCCCAGCATTTT. This sequence encodes CASSSDRQLIAQPQHF.